The T cell receptor beta chain under discussion was sequenced for a study of shared clonotypes between healthy human individuals. The table came from immunoSEQ multiplex PCR; TCRdb's copy has only in-frame clones and leaves some out. The data contain some 1.1 million clones, roughly 80% of them seen just once; the ten biggest clones take up about 0.94%. General study points: Naive subsets, compared against memory subsets, generally had larger estimated richness values.

As regards this clone: No antigen is known for it.

V dropped 7 bases and J dropped 5 bases, with 9 bases sitting between them. CDR1 and CDR2 from the germline V gene are ENHRY and SYGVKD. CDR3 length: 12 residues. The sequence was collected from a young man in good health. Some clones in this sample may be carry-over from other donors' samples. The rearrangement links TRBV10-3 to TRBJ2-1; tentatively, D is TRBD1 (6 bases). Sequencing was done on a sample of memory CD4+ T cells from PBMCs. The subset: CD45RA-negative fraction. CDR3 bases: TGTGCCATCAAAAACAGGGACAATGAGCAGTTCTTC. Its protein is CAIKNRDNEQFF.